This TCR beta chain was sequenced for a study of OX40 agonist ivuxolimab in advanced cancers. The CDR3 runs 17 residues. Deletions cut 0 bases from V and 4 bases from J, with 16 bases between. Germline CDR1 reads MNHNS; CDR2 reads SASEGT. Measured with immunoSEQ multiplex PCR; TCRdb has only the in-frame clones, and not every one. The sample consists of about 95,000 clones, approximately 86% of them appearing once. The chain links TRBV6-1 to TRBJ2-1; TRBD2 might be the D (6 bases). The sequence derives from an adult with an advanced solid tumor such as melanoma, head and neck, liver or kidney cancer. Specimen: CD4+ or CD8+ T cells sorted from blood, collected in a trial of the OX40 agonist ivuxolimab. CDR3 nucleotide sequence: TGTGCCAGCAGTGAAGCTCTTTGGGGGACTGTATACAATGAGCAGTTCTTC. This translates into CASSEALWGTVYNEQFF.